The T cell receptor (beta chain) described here comes from a study of T cells in Graves' hyperthyroidism and ophthalmopathy (dated by TCRdb to the late 2010s). Context from the whole study: Peripheral blood was collected at initial diagnosis, before any treatment. To identify distinguishing TCR V-J signatures, a discovery cohort of 100 patients was used, comprising 43 with Graves' ophthalmopathy and roughly 60 with stable Graves' hyperthyroidism. Whether ophthalmopathy could be predicted prospectively was tested in an independent validation cohort made up of some 20 hyperthyroidism patients plus 17 patients who later progressed to ophthalmopathy. The 100 discovery patients were divided at random into training and test sets in a 7:3 ratio. The study also compared thyroid tissue and blood T-cell repertoires from 6 or 7 Graves' hyperthyroidism patients. Once sampling was done, hyperthyroidism patients were given methimazole at a starting dose of 30 mg daily, whereas ophthalmopathy patients were given high-dose intravenous methylprednisolone. The paper reports TCR Vbeta CDR3 sequencing of 135 peripheral blood samples: 43 ophthalmopathy, roughly 74 hyperthyroidism and around 17 progressor patients.

The TCR beta CDR3 regions were amplified from RNA transcripts. The first round of RT-PCR for the TCR CDR3 was performed with the HTBI primer set and the Qiagen OneStep RT-PCR kit. Libraries were constructed in a second round of multiplex PCR, after which size selection and purification were performed. Libraries were sequenced paired-end with 100 bp reads on an Illumina HiSeq2000. The original methods were these. Raw data were processed with SOAPnuke, discarding reads with adapters, uncalled bases, mean Phred below 15, or no exact constant-primer or identifier match. High-quality paired reads were merged with COPE v1.2.5, and unique nucleotide sequences were defined as clonotypes. Clonotypes were aligned to IMGT TRBV, TRBD and TRBJ reference segments using MiTCR v1.1. Only V-J combinations with frequency above 0.0001, covering about 99% of repertoires, were analysed. A TCS score was defined as the ratio between F50 (clonal expansion) and ExV (chaos), using BLOSUM62-based TCRdist between CDR3 peptides within each V-J. Welch's t-statistics and random forest reduced several hundred V-J features to roughly 13, which were used in a naive Bayes classifier (R e1071). Clones were called with MiXCR by TCRdb after fastp trimmed the public reads at Q25, and only in-frame beta chains were retained. Each CDR3 protein appears once, grouped with its most common genes and DNA. The V and J calls follow TCRdb's processing rather than the paper's. Counted in this sample were about 330,000 distinct CDR3 sequences; roughly 15% of them appeared once. 34% of the sample belongs to the ten largest clones.

The CDR3 sequence holds 14 residues, the cysteine and phenylalanine included. Here the CDR3 DNA is all that survives: 42 bases in frame from base 1. V gives up 5 bases and J gives up 5 bases, and the segment between their germline ends measures 10 bases. Looking up the germline V gene (reference sequence) yields CDR1 MNHEY and CDR2 SMNVEV. This clonotype was found many times. What antigen it recognizes has not been identified. The input lacks base qualities; no much larger clone sits a single base away. Points the paper makes about the study in general: No statistical method was used to set the sample size in advance, and investigators knew the group allocation. In validation, progression to ophthalmopathy was predicted by the model with around 70% sensitivity and roughly 72% specificity, a median of about 6 months before onset. A model built on a 13 V-J signature distinguished ophthalmopathy from stable hyperthyroidism, reaching 87.88% sensitivity and around 82% specificity in cross-validation and 80%/75% in testing. Most expanded thyroid clonotypes (frequency above 0.001) were also detected in blood, suggesting blood repertoires may reflect thyroid immune responses.

Moderately to severely active disease, a Clinical Activity Score of at least 3, a NOSPECS grade of at least 4, and a duration under 3 months were present in ophthalmopathy patients. The study excluded patients with uncontrolled infections, other autoimmune diseases, pregnancy or lactation. Diagnoses were established on the basis of clinical symptoms, serum thyroxine and TRAb, thyroid ultrasound, and orbital computed tomography. PBMCs were isolated from about 9.2 ml of fresh peripheral blood by Ficoll-Paque density gradient centrifugation. Trizol reagent was used to extract total RNA, and RNA quality was then checked on an Agilent 2100 Bioanalyzer.

This TCR was recovered from a woman in her 40s with Graves' ophthalmopathy. Sequenced material: blood. The chain was built from TRBV27 and TRBJ1-6; TRBD1 is possibly the D segment (5 matching bases). In nucleotides, the sequence is TGTGCCAGCAGTCTCGGGACCGATAATTCACCCCTCCACTTT. This yields the protein CASSLGTDNSPLHF.